This T cell receptor (beta chain) was identified during a study of CD8 T cells in Susac syndrome. Study results and limitations: It was acknowledged in the study that the number of individuals who were included in its TCR sequencing and HLA analysis was relatively small.

To note about this clonotype: What it recognizes is unknown.

Per germline, CDR1 SEHNR and CDR2 FQNEAQ (reference sequence). The CDR3 loop spans 15 amino acids. Trimming took 6 bases from V and 6 from J, leaving 17 bases between them. Reverse transcription of about 0.45 to 1 ug RNA was performed with random hexamers. In TCRdb, the immunoSEQ multiplex PCR reads were re-called with MiXCR into one record per CDR3 protein. The sample yields approximately 70,000 distinct CDR3 sequences, about 95% seen once. This chain uses TRBV7-9 with TRBJ1-4; a weak D match, TRBD1 (5 bases). The sequence was collected from a human donor in good health. The material sequenced was CD8+ T cells from PBMCs. The CDR3 DNA sequence: TGTGCCAGCAGACCGCCCGGGACGGCCGATGAAAAACTGTTTTTT. This gives the protein CASRPPGTADEKLFF.